A selection of T cell receptor beta chains follows, all from one sample in a study of glioma-infiltrating T cells. From the multiplex PCR reads, TCRdb called clonotypes with MiXCR, one entry per CDR3 protein. This table has roughly 200,000 distinct CDR3 sequences, 43% appearing once. The sequenced sample was glioma tissue, nonneoplastic brain tissue, or PBMCs (not recorded which). These receptor sequences come from a human donor with low-grade glioma or glioblastoma, undergoing nonglioma brain surgery, or in good health (not recorded which). CDR3s include the opening cysteine and the closing phenylalanine or tryptophan. Each record gives: V gene, D gene, J gene, clone size, CDR3 DNA, CDR3 protein. D genes are given only for firm matches. Size values are once, few and many counts, or a class for expanded clones, and some rows have none.

TRBV15	.	TRBJ1-1	once	TGTGCCACCAGCAGAGATCCGGGGGGGCCAGAATTCTTT	CATSRDPGGPEFF
TRBV10-3	.	TRBJ2-7	few	TGTGCCATCAGGGCCCGGGACTCCTACGAGCAGTACTTC	CAIRARDSYEQYF
TRBV3-1	.	TRBJ2-5	few	TGTGCCAGCAGCCAAGGGCGGTACCAAGAGACCCAGTACTTC	CASSQGRYQETQYF
TRBV7-6	.	TRBJ2-3	.	TGTGCCAGCAGCTCACGGGGACATGACACAGATACGCAGTATTTT	CASSSRGHDTDTQYF
TRBV20-1	.	TRBJ2-1	many	TGCAGTGCTATCCTACCCACTAGTAACTACAATGAGCAGTTCTTC	CSAILPTSNYNEQFF
TRBV20-1	.	TRBJ1-1	many	TGCAGTGCTCGATTACAGGCGGCCACTGAAGCTTTCTTT	CSARLQAATEAFF
TRBV4-2	.	TRBJ2-3	.	TGTGCCAGCAGCTTAGTTGGCGGGATAGGCACAAATACGCAGTATTTT	CASSLVGGIGTNTQYF
TRBV7-8	TRBD2	TRBJ2-1	.	TGTGCCAGCAGCTTAGTTCTAGCGGGAGGGGCTGAGCAGTTCTTC	CASSLVLAGGAEQFF
TRBV28	.	TRBJ1-4	many	TGTGCCAGCAGTTTAGGACGTGGCTATAATGAAAAACTGTTTTTT	CASSLGRGYNEKLFF
TRBV4-1	.	TRBJ2-3	few	TGCGCCAGCAGCCAAGATGAGGTGGACACAGATACGCAGTATTTT	CASSQDEVDTDTQYF